This TCR beta chain emerged from a study of cytomegalovirus exposure and HLA in healthy donors. Whole-study results and caveats: TCR beta chains numbering 164 were designated cytomegalovirus-associated. Segments of the TCR beta V type were, in most cases, productive about 90% or about 30% of the time in an earlier analysis.

For this clone: Its antigen remains unknown.

Primers for the PCR totalled 60 Vbeta and 13 Jbeta. Using immunoSEQ multiplex PCR, the repertoire was profiled, and TCRdb retains in-frame clones only, with some absent. The table records tens of thousands of clones, around 73% of them present only once. The source material was PBMCs. This receptor was taken from a woman between 40 and 50 years old in good health and CMV-seronegative.

CDR3: CASSSWTGGGYEQFF. CDR3 nucleotide sequence: TGCGCCAGCAGCTCCTGGACAGGGGGTGGTTATGAGCAGTTCTTC. The chain links TRBV5-1 to TRBJ2-1; 10 bases agree with TRBD1. The V and J ends lost 3 bases and 8 bases, in that order; junction bases with no gene match: 8. Germline V lookup: CDR1 SGHRS, CDR2 YFSETQ. CDR3 size: 15 residues.